A selection of T cell receptor beta chains follows, all from one sample in a study of Ad26.COV2.S vaccination and SARS-CoV-2 variants. Profiled with immunoSEQ multiplex PCR; TCRdb holds only in-frame clones, not every one. The sample holds around 400,000 clones, 89% seen once. Here the sequenced sample was peripheral blood, taken in a trial of Ad26.COV2.S vaccine versus placebo. The receptor source for this set is a person aged 18 to 65 who received the Ad26.COV2.S COVID-19 vaccine or a placebo. CDR3s include the opening cysteine and the closing phenylalanine or tryptophan. A D gene is named only where the DNA matches it firmly. Clone size is shown for a subset of rows, as once, few, many or a class of expanded clone.

CDR3aa: CATSSSPADTQYF; d_gene: .; j_gene: TRBJ2-3; abundance: .; v_gene: TRBV15
CDR3aa: CASSGEGLWDTEAFF; d_gene: .; j_gene: TRBJ1-1; abundance: .; v_gene: TRBV25-1
CDR3aa: CASRGGTGTGFTGELFF; d_gene: TRBD1; j_gene: TRBJ2-2; abundance: .; v_gene: TRBV19
CDR3aa: CASSRGLAGKGGTDTQYF; d_gene: TRBD2; j_gene: TRBJ2-3; abundance: .; v_gene: TRBV14
CDR3aa: CASSRFGGYEQYF; d_gene: .; j_gene: TRBJ2-7; abundance: .; v_gene: TRBV3-1/TRBV3-2
CDR3aa: CASSFGTSETYEQYF; d_gene: TRBD2; j_gene: TRBJ2-7; abundance: .; v_gene: TRBV5-4
CDR3aa: CASGIDRGPPDTQYF; d_gene: TRBD1; j_gene: TRBJ2-3; abundance: .; v_gene: TRBV9
CDR3aa: CASSRGLAGNYEQYF; d_gene: TRBD2; j_gene: TRBJ2-7; abundance: .; v_gene: TRBV13
CDR3aa: CAWSVGFGNSFF; d_gene: .; j_gene: TRBJ2-1; abundance: once; v_gene: TRBV30
CDR3aa: CASSLRGGGGPFPWAFF; d_gene: .; j_gene: TRBJ1-1; abundance: .; v_gene: TRBV13
CDR3aa: CASSRLTSSNTDTQYF; d_gene: TRBD2; j_gene: TRBJ2-3; abundance: .; v_gene: TRBV7-7
CDR3aa: CASSMTGDYGYTF; d_gene: TRBD1; j_gene: TRBJ1-2; abundance: .; v_gene: TRBV6-2/TRBV6-3
CDR3aa: CASSLGQGPEKLFF; d_gene: TRBD1; j_gene: TRBJ1-4; abundance: .; v_gene: TRBV7-9
CDR3aa: CASSLDIYTGELFF; d_gene: .; j_gene: TRBJ2-2; abundance: .; v_gene: TRBV5-1
CDR3aa: CASSPGGDRGANTEAFF; d_gene: TRBD1; j_gene: TRBJ1-1; abundance: .; v_gene: TRBV3-1/TRBV3-2
CDR3aa: CATSDLRDSNEQFF; d_gene: .; j_gene: TRBJ2-1; abundance: .; v_gene: TRBV24-1
CDR3aa: CASSTTGVPSEQYF; d_gene: TRBD1; j_gene: TRBJ2-7; abundance: few; v_gene: TRBV7-9
CDR3aa: CASSWTSGQETQYF; d_gene: TRBD2; j_gene: TRBJ2-5; abundance: .; v_gene: TRBV11-3
CDR3aa: CASSLSWTGVNTEAFF; d_gene: TRBD1; j_gene: TRBJ1-1; abundance: .; v_gene: TRBV28
CDR3aa: CASSSGRGNQPQHF; d_gene: .; j_gene: TRBJ1-5; abundance: .; v_gene: TRBV5-5
CDR3aa: CASRLLRLAGGPGGNIQYF; d_gene: TRBD2; j_gene: TRBJ2-4; abundance: once; v_gene: TRBV5-6
CDR3aa: CASSLARDSTDTQYF; d_gene: .; j_gene: TRBJ2-3; abundance: .; v_gene: TRBV5-4
CDR3aa: CASSLAGLGTDTQYF; d_gene: .; j_gene: TRBJ2-3; abundance: .; v_gene: TRBV28
CDR3aa: CASSSARGAGELFF; d_gene: .; j_gene: TRBJ2-2; abundance: .; v_gene: TRBV11-3
CDR3aa: CAWSRQGAGGYTF; d_gene: TRBD1; j_gene: TRBJ1-2; abundance: .; v_gene: TRBV30
CDR3aa: CATSDLGTLAGANEQFF; d_gene: TRBD2; j_gene: TRBJ2-1; abundance: once; v_gene: TRBV24-1
CDR3aa: CASSTSGWNEQFF; d_gene: TRBD2; j_gene: TRBJ2-1; abundance: once; v_gene: TRBV6-5
CDR3aa: CASSEGPGWDEQYF; d_gene: .; j_gene: TRBJ2-7; abundance: .; v_gene: TRBV18
CDR3aa: CASSPLTGTWISGANVLTF; d_gene: TRBD1; j_gene: TRBJ2-6; abundance: .; v_gene: TRBV19
CDR3aa: CASSETAGRGSPLHF; d_gene: .; j_gene: TRBJ1-6; abundance: once; v_gene: TRBV2
CDR3aa: CASRPNTDTQYF; d_gene: .; j_gene: TRBJ2-3; abundance: once; v_gene: TRBV28
CDR3aa: CASSVGALATDTQYF; d_gene: .; j_gene: TRBJ2-3; abundance: once; v_gene: TRBV9
CDR3aa: CATSDSQRGGWNNEQFF; d_gene: TRBD2; j_gene: TRBJ2-1; abundance: .; v_gene: TRBV24-1
CDR3aa: CASGPPGQLETQYF; d_gene: .; j_gene: TRBJ2-5; abundance: .; v_gene: TRBV28
CDR3aa: CASSQEGSGPSYEQYF; d_gene: .; j_gene: TRBJ2-7; abundance: .; v_gene: TRBV3-1/TRBV3-2
CDR3aa: CASSFGGFNEQFF; d_gene: .; j_gene: TRBJ2-1; abundance: .; v_gene: TRBV7-2
CDR3aa: CASRAGSGGFSSPLHF; d_gene: TRBD1; j_gene: TRBJ1-6; abundance: .; v_gene: TRBV2
CDR3aa: CATSREGAQETQYF; d_gene: .; j_gene: TRBJ2-5; abundance: .; v_gene: TRBV15
CDR3aa: CASSQDQGGSRGNTIYF; d_gene: .; j_gene: TRBJ1-3; abundance: .; v_gene: TRBV4-1
CDR3aa: CASSLAHITNEQFF; d_gene: .; j_gene: TRBJ2-1; abundance: .; v_gene: TRBV11-2
CDR3aa: CASSLRLAGDMETQYF; d_gene: TRBD2; j_gene: TRBJ2-5; abundance: .; v_gene: TRBV11-2
CDR3aa: CASGGLSRYNEQFF; d_gene: .; j_gene: TRBJ2-1; abundance: .; v_gene: TRBV21-1
CDR3aa: CASSIIQVARARDEQFF; d_gene: .; j_gene: TRBJ2-1; abundance: .; v_gene: TRBV10-2
CDR3aa: CASSLQGQGNQPQHF; d_gene: TRBD1; j_gene: TRBJ1-5; abundance: .; v_gene: TRBV28
CDR3aa: CATSSLAGETNEQFF; d_gene: TRBD2; j_gene: TRBJ2-1; abundance: .; v_gene: TRBV24-1
CDR3aa: CAISPLGRHGELFF; d_gene: .; j_gene: TRBJ2-2; abundance: .; v_gene: TRBV10-3
CDR3aa: CASSSDRVHYGYTF; d_gene: TRBD1; j_gene: TRBJ1-2; abundance: .; v_gene: TRBV6-5
CDR3aa: CASSSPLPGNEQFF; d_gene: .; j_gene: TRBJ2-1; abundance: few; v_gene: TRBV6-2/TRBV6-3
CDR3aa: CASSVGTASYNEQFF; d_gene: TRBD1; j_gene: TRBJ2-1; abundance: .; v_gene: TRBV9
CDR3aa: CASSHIRNTGELFF; d_gene: .; j_gene: TRBJ2-2; abundance: .; v_gene: TRBV6-5
CDR3aa: CASSLDLNTEAFF; d_gene: .; j_gene: TRBJ1-1; abundance: .; v_gene: TRBV12-3/TRBV12-4